This passage covers 18 T cell receptor beta chains from one sample sequenced in a study of regulatory T cells in long-lasting Graves disease. Both iRepertoire HTBI primers and Arm-PCR of CDR3 regions were used to build the TCR beta libraries. Via MiXCR, TCRdb re-called the multiplex PCR reads, giving one row per CDR3 protein. The sample contains 440,000 or so distinct CDR3 sequences, just under 15% of which appear only once. Time point described: newly diagnosed GD, antithyroid drugs for less than 3 months. RNA extracted from PBMCs served as the sequencing template. These same records also appear under a second study, on T cells in Graves' hyperthyroidism and ophthalmopathy.

The sequenced sample was peripheral blood mononuclear cells (PBMCs), obtained at new diagnosis, from a patient treated with antithyroid drugs. The source is a woman in her 30s with Graves disease.

This clonotype was counted ten times or more. V usage is TRBV2 and J usage is TRBJ2-2; 8 positions match TRBD1. Germline lookup yields CDR1 SNHLY and CDR2 FYNNEI. The CDR3 is made up of 15 amino acids. Trimming removed 8 bases from V and 2 bases from J; junction bases left unmatched: 7. DNA for the CDR3: TGTGCCAGCGGAGGACAGGGCCTAAACACCGGGGAGCTGTTTTTT. This sequence encodes CASGGQGLNTGELFF.

This clonotype was seen repeatedly, ten times or more. The chain is built from TRBV27 and TRBJ2-5, with D unresolved. Trimming shortened V by 5 bases and J by 10 bases, and 26 bases separated the two germline ends. The CDR3 is made up of 16 amino acids. Germline CDR1 is MNHEY and CDR2 is SMNVEV (reference sequence). Written as DNA, the CDR3 is TGTGCCAGCAGTCCCCTGGGTGGGCCTCTAGAAGTGCGCCAGTACTTC. Protein: CASSPLGGPLEVRQYF.

The chain joins TRBV9 to TRBJ1-3; a weak D match, TRBD1 (5 bases). This CDR3 is built from 17 residues. Germline V gene lookup returns CDR1 SGDLS and CDR2 YYNGEE. V shed 0 bases and J shed 1 base, with 14 bases lying between them. CDR3: CASSVDPGHYSGNTIYF. The CDR3, as DNA: TGTGCCAGCAGCGTAGACCCAGGGCACTATTCTGGAAACACCATATATTTT. Full variable domain (rest looked up from reference TRBV9 and TRBJ1-3): DSGVTQTPKHLITATGQRVTLRCSPRSGDLSVYWYQQSLDQGLQFLIQYYNGEERAKGNILERFSAQQFPDLHSELNLSSLELGDSALYFCASSVDPGHYSGNTIYFGEGSWLTVV.

This clonotype was observed at least ten times. V and J are TRBV4-1 and TRBJ2-7, with 12 bases identical to TRBD2. The CDR3 sequence is 15 residues long. V shed 4 bases, J shed 7 bases, and the junction held 8 bases outside the gene matches. The germline CDR1 and CDR2 sequences are MGHRA and YSYEKL. This CDR3 reads CASSPGLAGSGEQYF. Here the CDR3 DNA reads TGCGCCAGCAGCCCTGGACTAGCGGGATCTGGAGAGCAGTACTTC.

This clonotype was counted at least ten times. The V gene is TRBV12-3 or TRBV12-4, the J gene TRBJ1-5; D remains ambiguous. V dropped 0 bases and J dropped 0 bases, with 6 bases sitting between them. The CDR3 has 15 residues. The CDR3 DNA follows: TGTGCCAGCAGTTTAGCAGGGAATAGCAATCAGCCCCAGCATTTT. As protein: CASSLAGNSNQPQHF.

The chain couples TRBV6-1 to TRBJ1-3; unclear D gene. Trimming shortened V by 6 bases and J by 0 bases, and 21 bases separated the two germline ends. The germline V gene encodes CDR1 MNHNS and CDR2 SASEGT. The CDR3 length is 18 residues. In DNA, the CDR3 is TGTGCCAGCAGAGGGAGGCAGCTGACACTCGACTCTGGAAACACCATATATTTT. It codes for CASRGRQLTLDSGNTIYF.

At least ten counts were recorded for this clonotype. The chain carries TRBV27 and TRBJ2-1; perhaps D is TRBD1 or TRBD2 (5 bases each). The CDR3 contains 15 residues. The V gene's germline CDR1 is MNHEY and CDR2 SMNVEV (reference sequence). V was clipped by 4 bases and J by 3 bases, with 13 bases between them. CDR3 coding DNA: TGTGCCAGCAGTTCGGGACCTCGTTTCTACAATGAGCAGTTCTTC. Translated: CASSSGPRFYNEQFF.

In this sample, this clonotype turned up a few times. The chain combines TRBV20-1 with TRBJ1-1; weak D call: TRBD1 (6 bases). V dropped 4 bases and J dropped 0 bases, with 21 bases sitting between them. The V gene's germline CDR1 is DFQATT and CDR2 SNEGSKA (reference sequence). CDR3 length equals 17 residues. CDR3 nucleotides: TGCAGTGCTACTAAGAGAGAGGGACACTTATTGAACACTGAAGCTTTCTTT. Its translation is CSATKREGHLLNTEAFF.

The sample holds one count of this clonotype. The V gene is TRBV2, the J gene TRBJ1-5; the match to TRBD1 covers 12 bases. The CDR3 has 15 amino acids. After removal of 6 bases from V and 6 bases from J, the junction contained 6 bases not matched to a gene. CDR1 and CDR2 (germline): SNHLY, FYNNEI. The CDR3 is CASREGQGATQPQHF. The DNA for the CDR3 is TGTGCCAGCAGGGAGGGACAGGGGGCGACTCAGCCCCAGCATTTT.

Details on this clonotype: A much larger clone sits a single nucleotide away, making a read error possible. The genes are TRBV12-3 or TRBV12-4 and TRBJ2-5, with 8 bases lining up with TRBD2. The J call may not be correct, given that the DNA end is closer to TRBJ2-1. The CDR3 runs to 18 residues. CDR3 sequence reads: CASSRPSGVGLGIGEQFF. The CDR3, as DNA: TGTGCCAGCAGCCGCCCAAGTGGGGTGGGACTAGGTATCGGCGAGCAGTTCTTC.

Ten or more counts support this clonotype. This CDR3 is CASSRRGSTEAFF. The CDR3 region has the DNA TGTGCCAGCAGTAGGCGTGGATCCACTGAAGCTTTCTTT. This sequence joins TRBV27 and TRBJ1-1; D ambiguous. The V and J ends lost 5 bases and 4 bases respectively, with 11 bases between them. In germline, CDR1 is MNHEY, CDR2 SMNVEV (reference sequence). The CDR3 totals 13 residues.

This clonotype came up many times. Written as DNA, the CDR3 is TGTGCCAGCAGTTTCCAACGGGGACAGGGGCCCGAAAAACTGTTTTTT. Encoded protein: CASSFQRGQGPEKLFF. This chain uses TRBV27 with TRBJ1-4; 10 bases match TRBD1. The CDR3 covers 16 residues. The V gene's germline CDR1 is MNHEY and CDR2 SMNVEV (reference sequence). J lost 8 bases, V lost 3 bases, and 9 bases had no gene match.

This clonotype was observed at least ten times. This sequence joins TRBV30 and TRBJ2-5; a weak D match, TRBD2 (7 bases). CDR3 length equals 12 residues. From germline, CDR1 is GTSNPN and CDR2 SVGIG (reference sequence). V was pared by 4 bases and J by 6 bases, with 12 bases between. Here the CDR3 DNA reads TGTGCCTGGACTGGGGGGGCGCAGACCCAGTACTTC. Its protein product is CAWTGGAQTQYF.

This clonotype was seen at least ten times. The chain has TRBV7-2 and TRBJ1-2; no definite D call. The germline V gene has CDR1 SGHTA and CDR2 FQGNSA. There are 13 residues in the CDR3. Trimming took 1 base from V and 8 from J, leaving 11 bases between them. CDR3 residues: CASSLEGFRGYTF. In DNA form, the CDR3 reads TGTGCCAGCAGCTTAGAAGGGTTCAGGGGCTACACCTTC. The variable domain in full, with the rest retrieved from reference TRBV7-2 and TRBJ1-2, is GAGVSQSPSNKVTEKGKDVELRCDPISGHTALYWYRQSLGQGLEFLIYFQGNSAPDKSGLPSDRFSAERTGGSVSTLTIQRTQQEDSAVYLCASSLEGFRGYTFGSGTRLTVV.

Here the CDR3 DNA reads TGTGCCAGCAGCCCCCGGACTAGCGGGCGCAGCACAGATACGCAGTATTTT. Protein: CASSPRTSGRSTDTQYF. The chain recombines TRBV11-2 with TRBJ2-3; 11 bases fit TRBD2. Germline V lookup: CDR1 SGHAT, CDR2 FQNNGV. The trim removed 5 bases at V and 0 bases at J, leaving 7 bases unmatched. This CDR3 contains 17 residues.

This clonotype was detected ten times or more. J is TRBJ2-3 and V is TRBV7-3, with 10 positions matching TRBD2. The CDR3 length is 17 residues. Trimming at V came to 5 bases and at J to 1 base, leaving 9 bases not matched to a gene. Germline V lookup: CDR1 SGHTA, CDR2 FQGTGA. For the CDR3, the DNA is TGTGCCAGCAGCAAAATCGGACTAGCGGCAGGCACAGATACGCAGTATTTT. It translates to CASSKIGLAAGTDTQYF.

This clonotype was seen many times. This chain joins TRBV28 and TRBJ1-5; no firm D call. This CDR3 contains 16 residues. The germline V gene has CDR1 MDHEN and CDR2 SYDVKM. Trimming cost V 3 bases and J 0 bases, with 12 bases left between them. The CDR3 sequence: CASSLFGDYSNQPQHF. The CDR3 DNA reads as TGTGCCAGCAGTTTGTTTGGGGATTATAGCAATCAGCCCCAGCATTTT.

J is TRBJ2-1 and V is TRBV13; 14 positions agree with TRBD2. V dropped 4 bases and J dropped 6; count of bases not matched to a gene: 14. CDR3 size: 19 residues. CDR1 and CDR2 from the germline V gene are PRHDT and FYEKMQ (reference sequence). CDR3 amino acids: CASSSPLGTSGSWRNEQFF. DNA for the CDR3: TGTGCCAGCAGCTCGCCCCTCGGGACTAGCGGGAGTTGGCGCAATGAGCAGTTCTTC.